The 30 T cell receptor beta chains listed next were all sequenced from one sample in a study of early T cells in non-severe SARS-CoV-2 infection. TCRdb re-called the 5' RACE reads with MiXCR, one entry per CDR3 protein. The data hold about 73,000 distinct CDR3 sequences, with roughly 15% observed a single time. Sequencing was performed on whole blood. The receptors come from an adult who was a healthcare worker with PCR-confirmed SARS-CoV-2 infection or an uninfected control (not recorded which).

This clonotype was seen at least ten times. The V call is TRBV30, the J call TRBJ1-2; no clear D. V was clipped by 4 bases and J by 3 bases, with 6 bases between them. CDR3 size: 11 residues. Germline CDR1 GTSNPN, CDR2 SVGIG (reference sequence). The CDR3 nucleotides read TGTGCCTGGAATATACACTATGGCTACACCTTC. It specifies CAWNIHYGYTF.

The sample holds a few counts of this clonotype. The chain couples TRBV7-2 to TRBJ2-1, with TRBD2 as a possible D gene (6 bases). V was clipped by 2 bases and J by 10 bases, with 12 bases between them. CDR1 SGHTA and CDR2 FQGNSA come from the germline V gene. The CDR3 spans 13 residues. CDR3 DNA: TGTGCCAGCAGCTTATCGGCCCGGGGGGAGCAGTTCTTC. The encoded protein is CASSLSARGEQFF.

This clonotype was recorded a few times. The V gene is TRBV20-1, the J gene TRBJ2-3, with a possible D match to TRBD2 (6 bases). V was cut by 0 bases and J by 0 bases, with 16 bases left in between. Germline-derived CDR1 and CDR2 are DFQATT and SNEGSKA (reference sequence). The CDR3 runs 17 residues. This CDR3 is CSARDYHRGASTDTQYF. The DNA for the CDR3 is TGCAGTGCTAGAGATTACCACCGCGGGGCTAGCACAGATACGCAGTATTTT.

The CDR3 here is CATSDLMTGMRGDSGNTIYF. In nucleotides, the CDR3 is TGTGCCACCAGTGATTTGATGACAGGGATGAGGGGGGACTCTGGAAACACCATATATTTT. J is TRBJ1-3 and V is TRBV24-1, with 7 bases matching TRBD1. Germline loops: CDR1 KGHDR, CDR2 SFDVKD. This CDR3 contains 20 residues. V lost 0 bases, J lost 0 bases, and 13 bases stayed unmatched.

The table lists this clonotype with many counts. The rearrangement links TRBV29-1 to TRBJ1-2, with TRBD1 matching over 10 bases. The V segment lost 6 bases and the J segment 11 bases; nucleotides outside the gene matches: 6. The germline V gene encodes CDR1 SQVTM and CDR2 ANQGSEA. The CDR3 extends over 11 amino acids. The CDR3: CSVDRDRGYTF. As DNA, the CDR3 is TGCAGCGTAGATAGGGACAGGGGTTACACCTTC.

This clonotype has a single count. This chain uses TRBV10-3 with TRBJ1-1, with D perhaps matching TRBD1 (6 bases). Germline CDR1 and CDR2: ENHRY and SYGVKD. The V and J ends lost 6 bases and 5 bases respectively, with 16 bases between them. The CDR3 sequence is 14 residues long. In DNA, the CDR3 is TGTGCCATCAGCTCCGGGACAAAATCTACTGAAGCTTTCTTT. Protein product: CAISSGTKSTEAFF.

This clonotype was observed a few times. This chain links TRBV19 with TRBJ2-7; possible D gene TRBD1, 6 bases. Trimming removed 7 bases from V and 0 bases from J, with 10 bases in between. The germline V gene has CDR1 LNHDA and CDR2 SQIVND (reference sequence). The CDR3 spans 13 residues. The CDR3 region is CASKLDSSYEQYF. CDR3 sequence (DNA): TGTGCCAGTAAACTGGACAGCTCCTACGAGCAGTACTTC.

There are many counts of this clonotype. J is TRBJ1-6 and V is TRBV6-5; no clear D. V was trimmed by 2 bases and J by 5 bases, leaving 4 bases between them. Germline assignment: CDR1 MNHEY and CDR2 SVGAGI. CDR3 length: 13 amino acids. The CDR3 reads CASSYANNSPLHF. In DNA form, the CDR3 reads TGTGCCAGCAGTTACGCTAATAATTCACCCCTCCACTTT.

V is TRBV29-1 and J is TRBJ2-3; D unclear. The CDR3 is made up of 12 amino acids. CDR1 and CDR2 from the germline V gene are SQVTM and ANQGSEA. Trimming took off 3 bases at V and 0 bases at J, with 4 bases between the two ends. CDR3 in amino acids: CSVDDSTDTQYF. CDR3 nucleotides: TGCAGCGTTGATGACAGCACAGATACGCAGTATTTT.

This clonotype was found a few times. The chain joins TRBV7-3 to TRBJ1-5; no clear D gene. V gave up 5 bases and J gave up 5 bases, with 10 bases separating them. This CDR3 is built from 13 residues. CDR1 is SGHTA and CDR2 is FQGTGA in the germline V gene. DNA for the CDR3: TGTGCCAGCAGCCAAGGCCCAGATCAGCCCCAGCATTTT. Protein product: CASSQGPDQPQHF.

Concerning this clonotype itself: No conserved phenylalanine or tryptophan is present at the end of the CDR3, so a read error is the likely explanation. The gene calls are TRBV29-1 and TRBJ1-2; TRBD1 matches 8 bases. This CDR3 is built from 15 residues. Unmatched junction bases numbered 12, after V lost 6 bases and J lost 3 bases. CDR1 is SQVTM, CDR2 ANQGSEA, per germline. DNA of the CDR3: TGCAGCGTGGGTACGGTAGGGACAGGCCACTATGGCTACACCTCC. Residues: CSVGTVGTGHYGYTS.

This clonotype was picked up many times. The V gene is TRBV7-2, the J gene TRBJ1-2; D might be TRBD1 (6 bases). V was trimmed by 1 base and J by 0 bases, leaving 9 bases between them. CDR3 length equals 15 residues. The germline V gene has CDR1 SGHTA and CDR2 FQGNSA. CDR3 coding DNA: TGTGCCAGCAGCTTAGTGACAGGAACTAACTATGGCTACACCTTC. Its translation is CASSLVTGTNYGYTF.

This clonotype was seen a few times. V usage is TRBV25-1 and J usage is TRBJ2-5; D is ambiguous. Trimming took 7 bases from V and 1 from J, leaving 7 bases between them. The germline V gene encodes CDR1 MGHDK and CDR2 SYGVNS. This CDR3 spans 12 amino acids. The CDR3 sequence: CASIGSQETQYF. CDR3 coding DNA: TGTGCCAGCATAGGCAGCCAAGAGACCCAGTACTTC.

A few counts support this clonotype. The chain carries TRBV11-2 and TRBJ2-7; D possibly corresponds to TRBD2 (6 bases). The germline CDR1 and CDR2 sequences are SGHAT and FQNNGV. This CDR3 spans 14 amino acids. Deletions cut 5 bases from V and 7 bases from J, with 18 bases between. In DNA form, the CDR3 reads TGTGCCAGCAGCCACCCCAGATTGGGACTGGAGCAGTACTTC. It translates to CASSHPRLGLEQYF.

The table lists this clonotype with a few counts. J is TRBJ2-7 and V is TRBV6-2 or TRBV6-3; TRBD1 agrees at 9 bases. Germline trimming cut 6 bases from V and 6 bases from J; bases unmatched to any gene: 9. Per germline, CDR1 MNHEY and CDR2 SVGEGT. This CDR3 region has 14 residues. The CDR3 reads CASSKAGQGFEQYF. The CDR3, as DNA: TGTGCCAGCAGCAAAGCGGGACAGGGTTTCGAGCAGTACTTC.

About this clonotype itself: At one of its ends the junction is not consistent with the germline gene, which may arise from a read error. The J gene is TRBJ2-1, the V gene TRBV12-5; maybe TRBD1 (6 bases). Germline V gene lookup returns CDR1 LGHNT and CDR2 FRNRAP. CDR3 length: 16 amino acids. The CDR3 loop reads CASALSLGGTYNEQFF. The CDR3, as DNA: TGTGCTAGTGCTTTGTCCCTAGGGGGAACCTACAATGAGCAGTTCTTC. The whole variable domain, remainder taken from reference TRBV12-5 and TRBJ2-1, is DARVTQTPRHKVTEMGQEVTMRCQPILGHNTVFWYRQTMMQGLELLAYFRNRAPLDDSGMPKDRFSAEMPDATLATLKIQPSEPRDSAVYFCASALSLGGTYNEQFFGPGTRLTVL.

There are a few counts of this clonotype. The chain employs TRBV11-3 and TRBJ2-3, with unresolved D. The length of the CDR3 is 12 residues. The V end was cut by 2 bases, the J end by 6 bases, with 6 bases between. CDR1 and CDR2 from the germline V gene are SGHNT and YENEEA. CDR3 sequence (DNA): TGTGCCAGCAGCTTACAGTCGGATACGCAGTATTTT. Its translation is CASSLQSDTQYF.

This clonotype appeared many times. The CDR3, as DNA: TGTGCCAGCAGCTTAGAAGGTTCGGATCAGCCCCAGCATTTT. Its translation: CASSLEGSDQPQHF. The genes are TRBV11-2 and TRBJ1-5; D is uncertain. CDR1 is SGHAT and CDR2 is FQNNGV in the germline V gene. The CDR3 runs to 14 residues. The V end was cut by 0 bases, the J end by 5 bases, with 8 bases between.

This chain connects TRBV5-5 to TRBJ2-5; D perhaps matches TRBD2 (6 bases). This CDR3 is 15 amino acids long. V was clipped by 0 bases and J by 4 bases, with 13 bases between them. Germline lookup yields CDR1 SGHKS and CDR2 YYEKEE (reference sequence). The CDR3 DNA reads TGTGCCAGCAGCTTGGGCGGGGCCGGGCGAGAGACCCAGTACTTC. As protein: CASSLGGAGRETQYF.

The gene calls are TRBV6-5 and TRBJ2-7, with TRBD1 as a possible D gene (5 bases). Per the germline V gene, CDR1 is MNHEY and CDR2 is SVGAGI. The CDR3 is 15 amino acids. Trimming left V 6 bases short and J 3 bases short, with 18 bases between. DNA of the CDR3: TGTGCCAGCAGCCCAGGGTCCAGAACGAACTACGAGCAGTACTTC. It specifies CASSPGSRTNYEQYF.

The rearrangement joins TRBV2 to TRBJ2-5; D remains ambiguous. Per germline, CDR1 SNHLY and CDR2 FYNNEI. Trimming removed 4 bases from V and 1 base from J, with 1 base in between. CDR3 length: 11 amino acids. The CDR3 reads CASSAQETQYF. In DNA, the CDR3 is TGTGCCAGCAGTGCCCAAGAGACCCAGTACTTC.

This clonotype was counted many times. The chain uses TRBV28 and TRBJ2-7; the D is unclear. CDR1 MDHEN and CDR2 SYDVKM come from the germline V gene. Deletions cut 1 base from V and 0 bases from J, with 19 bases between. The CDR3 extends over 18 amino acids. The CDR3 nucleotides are TGTGCCAGCAGTTTATCGTTCCCACTCTCACGCAGCTCCTACGAGCAGTACTTC. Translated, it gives CASSLSFPLSRSSYEQYF. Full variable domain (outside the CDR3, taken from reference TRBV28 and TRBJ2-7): DVKVTQSSRYLVKRTGEKVFLECVQDMDHENMFWYRQDPGLGLRLIYFSYDVKMKEKGDIPEGYSVSREKKERFSLILESASTNQTSMYLCASSLSFPLSRSSYEQYFGPGTRLTVT.

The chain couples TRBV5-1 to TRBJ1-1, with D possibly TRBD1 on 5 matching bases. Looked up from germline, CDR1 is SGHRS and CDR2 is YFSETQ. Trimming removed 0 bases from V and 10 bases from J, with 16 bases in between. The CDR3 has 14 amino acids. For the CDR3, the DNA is TGCGCCAGCAGCTTGGAGCAGGGAAGCCACCCAGCTTTCTTT. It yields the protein CASSLEQGSHPAFF.

CDR3 coding DNA: TGTGCCAGCAGGAGGGAGCGTGGGTCTGTGAACACTGAAGCTTTCTTT. It codes for CASRRERGSVNTEAFF. J is TRBJ1-1 and V is TRBV2; D not resolved. In germline, CDR1 is SNHLY, CDR2 FYNNEI. Trimming left V 6 bases short and J 0 bases short, with 17 bases between. The CDR3 runs to 16 residues.

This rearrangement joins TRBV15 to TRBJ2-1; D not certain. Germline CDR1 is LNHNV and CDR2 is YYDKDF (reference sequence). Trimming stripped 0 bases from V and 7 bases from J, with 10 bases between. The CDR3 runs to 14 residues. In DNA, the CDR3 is TGTGCCACCAGCAGAGATCTACTAATAAATGAGCAGTTCTTC. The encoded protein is CATSRDLLINEQFF.

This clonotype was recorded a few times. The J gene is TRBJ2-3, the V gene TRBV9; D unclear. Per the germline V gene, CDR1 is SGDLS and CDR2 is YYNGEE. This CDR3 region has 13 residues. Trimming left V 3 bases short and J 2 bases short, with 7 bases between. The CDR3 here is CASSAYLTDTQYF. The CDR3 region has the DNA TGTGCCAGCAGCGCATACCTCACAGATACGCAGTATTTT.

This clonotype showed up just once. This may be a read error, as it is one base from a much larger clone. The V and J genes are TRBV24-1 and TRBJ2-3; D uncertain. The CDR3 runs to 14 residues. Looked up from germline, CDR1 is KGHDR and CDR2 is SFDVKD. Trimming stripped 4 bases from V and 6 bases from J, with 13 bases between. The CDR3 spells CATSDPGTTDTQYF. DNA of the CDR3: TGTGCCACCAGTGACCCTGGAACCACCGATACGCAGTATTTT.

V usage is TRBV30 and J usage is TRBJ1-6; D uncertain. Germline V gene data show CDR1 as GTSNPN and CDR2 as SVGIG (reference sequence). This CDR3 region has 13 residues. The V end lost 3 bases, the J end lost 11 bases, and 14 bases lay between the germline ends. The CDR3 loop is CAWREISITPLHF. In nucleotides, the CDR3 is TGTGCCTGGAGGGAAATATCAATTACACCCCTCCACTTT.

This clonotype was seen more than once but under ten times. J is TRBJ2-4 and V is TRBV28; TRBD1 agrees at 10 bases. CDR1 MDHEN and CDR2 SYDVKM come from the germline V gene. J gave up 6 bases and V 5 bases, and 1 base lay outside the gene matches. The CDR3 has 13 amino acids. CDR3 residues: CASSRDRGNIQYF. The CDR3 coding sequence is TGTGCCAGCAGTCGGGACAGGGGAAACATTCAGTACTTC.

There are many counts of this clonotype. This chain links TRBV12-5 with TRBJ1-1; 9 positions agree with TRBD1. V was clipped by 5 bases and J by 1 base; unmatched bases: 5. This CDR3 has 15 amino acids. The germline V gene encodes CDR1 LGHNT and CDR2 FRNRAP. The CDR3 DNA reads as TGTGCTAGTGGTACCCGGACAGGGGCGAACACTGAAGCTTTCTTT. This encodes CASGTRTGANTEAFF. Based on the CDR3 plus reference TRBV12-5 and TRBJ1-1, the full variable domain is DARVTQTPRHKVTEMGQEVTMRCQPILGHNTVFWYRQTMMQGLELLAYFRNRAPLDDSGMPKDRFSAEMPDATLATLKIQPSEPRDSAVYFCASGTRTGANTEAFFGQGTRLTVV.